This entry lists 10 T cell receptor beta chains sequenced from one sample in a study of graft-versus-host responses after intestinal transplantation. Sequencing was performed with immunoSEQ multiplex PCR; in TCRdb, only in-frame clones are kept and a portion is missing. The sample has roughly 27,000 clones; over 60% are singletons. Intraepithelial lymphocytes and lamina propria lymphocytes were released through processing of graft tissue. Source: ileum tissue, taken 98 days after intestinal transplantation. The receptors stem from a human patient who received an intestinal transplant, so some T cells may come from the graft donor.

The gene calls are TRBV2 and TRBJ2-3, with 7 bases identical to TRBD1. The CDR3 contains 14 residues. The J segment lost 2 bases and the V segment lost 10 bases, leaving 9 bases of the junction unmatched. The V gene's germline CDR1 is SNHLY and CDR2 FYNNEI. The CDR3 here is CANRDRGPTDTQYF. The CDR3 DNA is TGTGCCAACCGGGACAGAGGACCCACAGATACGCAGTATTTT.

The chain joins TRBV4-2 to TRBJ1-2, with TRBD1 identical over 9 bases. This CDR3 region has 17 residues. In germline, CDR1 is LGHNA, CDR2 YNFKEQ. The J segment lost 4 bases and the V segment lost 0 bases, leaving 9 bases of the junction unmatched. The CDR3 nucleotides are TGTGCCAGCAGCCAAGACCCTCAACAGGGGGCTACCTATGGCTACACCTTC. This translates into CASSQDPQQGATYGYTF.

The V and J genes are TRBV2 and TRBJ2-5; D is perhaps TRBD1 (6 bases). The length of the CDR3 is 14 residues. Germline CDR1 SNHLY, CDR2 FYNNEI. Trimming shortened V by 10 bases and J by 2 bases, and 17 bases separated the two germline ends. The CDR3 DNA follows: TGTGCCACTATGGGGGCAAACCAACAAGAGACCCAGTACTTC. Protein: CATMGANQQETQYF.

This rearrangement joins TRBV30 to TRBJ1-3; D call uncertain. This CDR3 region has 12 residues. V lost 4 bases and J lost 0, with 4 bases in between. Germline CDR1 is GTSNPN and CDR2 is SVGIG (reference sequence). The CDR3 region is CAWTGSGNTIYF. CDR3 nucleotides: TGTGCCTGGACCGGCTCTGGAAACACCATATATTTT.

The V and J genes are TRBV29-1 and TRBJ2-7; TRBD1 is a possible D gene (5 bases). The germline gives CDR1 SQVTM, CDR2 ANQGSEA. CDR3 size: 13 residues. Trimming took 6 bases from V and 3 from J, leaving 15 bases between them. This CDR3 reads CSVFGHPLYEQYF. In DNA form, the CDR3 reads TGCAGCGTCTTCGGACACCCACTCTACGAGCAGTACTTC.

The CDR3 coding sequence is TGCGCCAGCAGCCCGCATCACAGGGGTTTGACGGAGACCCAGTACTTC. This gives the protein CASSPHHRGLTETQYF. V usage is TRBV4-1 and J usage is TRBJ2-5, with 7 bases fitting TRBD1. The CDR3 consists of 16 residues. Germline values: CDR1 MGHRA, CDR2 YSYEKL. V was clipped by 4 bases and J by 5 bases; unmatched bases: 13.

This chain uses TRBV4-2 with TRBJ1-2; 7 bases fit TRBD1. Germline loops: CDR1 LGHNA, CDR2 YNFKEQ. The CDR3 runs 14 residues. The V gene end was trimmed by 6 bases and the J gene end by 6 bases; junction bases not matched to a gene: 10. CDR3 loop: CASRLHRGSNGYTF. The CDR3, as DNA: TGTGCCAGCAGGTTACACAGGGGAAGCAATGGCTACACCTTC.

The gene calls are TRBV11-2 and TRBJ2-1, with no clear D. In germline, CDR1 is SGHAT, CDR2 FQNNGV. The V gene lost 5 bases and the J gene lost 6 bases, with 5 bases spanning the gap. The CDR3 is made up of 11 amino acids. The chain's CDR3 is CASSPSNEQFF. DNA for the CDR3: TGTGCCAGCAGCCCCAGCAATGAGCAGTTCTTC.

This chain links TRBV2 with TRBJ2-1; D remains unclear. The CDR3 is 12 amino acids. Looked up from germline, CDR1 is SNHLY and CDR2 is FYNNEI. V lost 7 bases and J 7 bases, leaving 11 bases between the germline ends. The CDR3 nucleotides are TGTGCCAGCATTCAGTTTGGGAATGAGCAGTTCTTC. Encoded protein: CASIQFGNEQFF.

The V call is TRBV4-1, the J call TRBJ1-5; D is unclear. The V end lost 1 base, the J end lost 3 bases, and 7 bases lay between the germline ends. The CDR3 spans 14 residues. Germline V gene data show CDR1 as MGHRA and CDR2 as YSYEKL. The CDR3 region is CASSQVGVNQPQHF. The CDR3 nucleotides are TGCGCCAGCAGCCAAGTGGGCGTCAATCAGCCCCAGCATTTT.